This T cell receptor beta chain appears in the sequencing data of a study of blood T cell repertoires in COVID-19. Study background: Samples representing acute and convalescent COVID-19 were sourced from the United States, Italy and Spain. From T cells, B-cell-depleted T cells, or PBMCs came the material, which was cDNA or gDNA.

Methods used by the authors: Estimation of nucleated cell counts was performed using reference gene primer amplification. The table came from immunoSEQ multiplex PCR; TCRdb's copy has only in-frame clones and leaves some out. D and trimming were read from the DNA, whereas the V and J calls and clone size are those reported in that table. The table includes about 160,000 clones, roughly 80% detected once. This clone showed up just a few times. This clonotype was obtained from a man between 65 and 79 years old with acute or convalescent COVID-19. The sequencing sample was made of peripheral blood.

The CDR3 spells CASSLSGGAGNEQFF. CDR3 DNA sequence: TGTGCCAGCAGTCTTAGCGGGGGGGCCGGGAATGAGCAGTTCTTC. This chain joins TRBV27 and TRBJ2-1; 11 bases line up with TRBD2. CDR3 length: 15 residues. V gave up 5 bases and J gave up 7 bases; unmatched junction bases: 7. Germline V gene sequence: CDR1 MNHEY, CDR2 SMNVEV (reference sequence).